This entry lists 22 T cell receptor beta chains sequenced from one sample in a study of cytomegalovirus exposure and HLA in healthy donors (dated by TCRdb to 2016 to 2017). Library prep was done by the immunoSEQ multiplex PCR assay. The multiplex PCR relied on a mix of 60 forward primers for TCR Vbeta segments and 13 reverse primers for TCR Jbeta segments. Entries here come from immuneACCESS through TCRdb and include only in-frame sequences with V and J called. Some clones fail to appear in such tables; in the studies checked, an unresolved V gene covers under half of the shortfall, and the cause of the remainder is unknown. Across this sample there are 110,000 or so clones, with roughly two thirds seen only once. The ten largest account for roughly 8.3% of the sample. Sequenced input: PBMCs. These receptors were collected from a man younger than 35 in good health and CMV-seropositive.

The gene calls are TRBV11-2 and TRBJ2-7; 8 bases align to TRBD1. J lost 5 bases, V lost 1 base, and 10 bases had no gene match. The CDR3 has 16 residues. Germline V gene lookup returns CDR1 SGHAT and CDR2 FQNNGV. Written as DNA, the CDR3 is TGTGCCAGCAGCTTAGGGGGTACTGGACAGGGTAACGAGCAGTACGTC. Encoded protein: CASSLGGTGQGNEQYV.

V usage is TRBV19 and J usage is TRBJ2-5; TRBD2 agrees at 9 bases. This CDR3 comprises 15 residues. Losses at the gene ends were 6 bases for V and 4 bases for J; bases not matched to a gene: 9. Germline loops: CDR1 LNHDA, CDR2 SQIVND (reference sequence). CDR3 amino acids: CASSPAAGGRETQYF. The DNA of the CDR3 is TGTGCCAGTAGCCCAGCCGCGGGGGGGCGAGAGACCCAGTACTTC.

This chain uses TRBV2 with TRBJ2-7, with 7 bases that match TRBD1. V shed 2 bases, J shed 2 bases, and the junction held 6 bases outside the gene matches. The V gene's germline CDR1 is SNHLY and CDR2 FYNNEI. The CDR3 is made up of 15 amino acids. The CDR3 coding sequence is TGTGCCAGCAGTGAACCTAGACAGGGCGCCTACGAGCAGTACGTC. As protein: CASSEPRQGAYEQYV.

The chain links TRBV6-5 to TRBJ1-2; no reliable D call. Germline CDR1 and CDR2: MNHEY and SVGAGI. V shed 2 bases and J shed 7 bases, with 8 bases lying between them. This CDR3 comprises 12 residues. CDR3 coding DNA: TGTGCCAGCAGTTACGCGGGCGTTGGCTACACCTTC. It encodes CASSYAGVGYTF.

This clone was counted only a few times. The chain carries TRBV27 and TRBJ1-1; a weak D match, TRBD1 (5 bases). Germline assignment: CDR1 MNHEY and CDR2 SMNVEV (reference sequence). With 3 bases removed from V and 0 bases from J, the gap between germline ends came to 8 bases. This CDR3 has 14 residues. The CDR3 spells CASSFGGVNTEAFF. For the CDR3, the DNA is TGTGCCAGCAGTTTCGGGGGGGTGAACACTGAAGCTTTCTTT.

This clone appeared a single time. The junction does not match germline at one end; this may be a read error. This chain connects TRBV4-2 to TRBJ2-7; D call uncertain. The CDR3 has 13 residues. Germline V gives CDR1 LGHNA, CDR2 YNFKEQ. The CDR3 here is CASSQGEEGEQYF. CDR3 coding DNA: TGTGCCAGCAGTCAAGGAGAGGAAGGCGAGCAGTACTTC.

CDR3 coding DNA: TGTGCCAGCAGCCCAGACAGGGCCTACGAGCAGTACGTC. Protein sequence: CASSPDRAYEQYV. This rearrangement joins TRBV5-8 to TRBJ2-7; 7 bases are a match to TRBD1. Germline-derived CDR1 and CDR2 are SGHTS and YDEGEE. This CDR3 is 13 amino acids long. The V segment lost 4 bases and the J segment 2 bases; nucleotides outside the gene matches: 3.

This clone occurred once. The J gene is TRBJ1-2, the V gene TRBV4-2; D is perhaps TRBD1 (5 bases). The CDR3 has 13 amino acids. V was cut by 3 bases and J by 8 bases, with 13 bases left in between. CDR1 is LGHNA, CDR2 YNFKEQ, per germline. CDR3 bases: TGTGCCAGCAGCCACCCAGGTGGGGCCGGCTACACCTTC. It yields the protein CASSHPGGAGYTF.

This clone occurred many times. This chain uses TRBV10-1 with TRBJ1-1; TRBD1 aligns across 8 bases. Germline lookup yields CDR1 WNHNN and CDR2 SYGVQD (reference sequence). The ends lost 3 bases at V and 1 base at J; junction bases unmatched: 7. The CDR3 spans 16 residues. The CDR3 sequence is CASSDPRTGGNTEAFF. The CDR3 DNA sequence: TGCGCCAGCAGTGATCCTCGTACAGGGGGGAACACTGAAGCTTTCTTT.

This rearrangement joins TRBV11-2 to TRBJ2-3; weak D call: TRBD2 (6 bases). Germline V lookup: CDR1 SGHAT, CDR2 FQNNGV. The length of the CDR3 is 15 residues. Trimming stripped 3 bases from V and 4 bases from J, with 14 bases between. CDR3 protein: CASSFLDWEADTQYF. CDR3 bases: TGTGCCAGCAGCTTTCTGGACTGGGAGGCAGATACGCAGTATTTT.

The chain uses TRBV18 and TRBJ2-7; 8 bases map to TRBD1. The CDR3 length is 15 residues. CDR1 KGHSH and CDR2 LQKENI come from the germline V gene. Unmatched junction bases numbered 12, after V lost 4 bases and J lost 7 bases. The CDR3 region has the DNA TGTGCCAGCTCACGAAGGACAGGGTCCCCCCCTGAGCAGTACTTC. Its translation: CASSRRTGSPPEQYF.

This chain joins TRBV2 and TRBJ2-7; D not resolved. Germline V CDR1 and CDR2: SNHLY, FYNNEI. V was shortened by 7 bases and J by 4 bases, with 11 bases between the two germline ends. CDR3 length: 12 residues. In DNA form, the CDR3 reads TGTGCCAGCAAAAGACTGGTATACGAGCAGTACGTC. This encodes CASKRLVYEQYV.

This rearrangement joins TRBV25-1 to TRBJ1-3; maybe TRBD1 (6 bases). Trimming took off 1 base at V and 2 bases at J, with 12 bases between the two ends. This CDR3 contains 16 residues. Germline V gene data show CDR1 as MGHDK and CDR2 as SYGVNS. The CDR3 nucleotides are TGTGCCAGCAGTGAATTCTGGGACACCACTGGAAACACCATATATTTT. Residues: CASSEFWDTTGNTIYF. The full variable domain, with the rest looked up from reference TRBV25-1 and TRBJ1-3, is EADIYQTPRYLVIGTGKKITLECSQTMGHDKMYWYQQDPGMELHLIHYSYGVNSTEKGDLSSESTVSRIRTEHFPLTLESARPSHTSQYLCASSEFWDTTGNTIYFGEGSWLTVV.

This clone was detected once. The chain links TRBV27 to TRBJ1-1; 10 positions agree with TRBD1. The germline V gene has CDR1 MNHEY and CDR2 SMNVEV (reference sequence). V dropped 5 bases and J dropped 5; count of bases not matched to a gene: 8. This CDR3 is built from 15 residues. CDR3 in DNA: TGTGCCAGCAGTACCCGACAGGGGGCTAGGACTGAAGCTTTCTTT. Protein product: CASSTRQGARTEAFF.

The chain is built from TRBV6-6 and TRBJ2-7; D is possibly TRBD2 (6 bases). Germline assignment: CDR1 MNHNY and CDR2 SVGAGI (reference sequence). The V gene lost 0 bases and the J gene lost 6 bases, with 9 bases spanning the gap. The CDR3 runs to 13 residues. CDR3 in DNA: TGTGCCAGCAGTTACTCGGCGGGATCCGAGCAGTACGTC. Residues: CASSYSAGSEQYV.

The J gene is TRBJ1-5, the V gene TRBV2; D uncertain. This CDR3 region has 15 residues. V lost 6 bases and J lost 6, with 18 bases in between. The germline V gene encodes CDR1 SNHLY and CDR2 FYNNEI. The CDR3 loop is CASSPSPGGSQPQHF. The CDR3 DNA follows: TGTGCCAGCAGCCCCTCGCCGGGAGGGTCTCAGCCCCAGCATTTT.

The rearrangement links TRBV4-2 to TRBJ2-1, with 10 nucleotides matching TRBD2. Germline CDR1 is LGHNA and CDR2 is YNFKEQ. This CDR3 is 16 amino acids long. V lost 1 base, J lost 10 bases, and 10 bases stayed unmatched. Here the CDR3 reads CASSQVLSGGAREQFF. The CDR3 DNA follows: TGTGCCAGCAGCCAAGTATTGAGCGGGGGGGCCAGAGAGCAGTTCTTC.

This chain uses TRBV6-1 with TRBJ1-5, with 8 bases that match TRBD1. The germline V gene encodes CDR1 MNHNS and CDR2 SASEGT. Trimming at V came to 0 bases and at J to 5 bases, leaving 9 bases not matched to a gene. This CDR3 is built from 17 residues. CDR3 nucleotides: TGTGCCAGCAGTGAAGCTTGGGACAGGAGAGGGGATCAGCCCCAGCATTTT. Amino acid sequence: CASSEAWDRRGDQPQHF.

This chain links TRBV6-6 with TRBJ2-4; 10 bases match TRBD1. V lost 6 bases and J lost 14; bases outside the gene matches: 13. The germline gives CDR1 MNHNY, CDR2 SVGAGI (reference sequence). The CDR3 is 14 residues long. The CDR3 here is CASSRTGGEYLKYF. CDR3 DNA sequence: TGTGCCAGCAGCAGGACAGGGGGGGAATACCTAAAGTACTTC.

This clone has just a few counts. CDR3 in DNA: TGCAGCGTTAAGACGGGAAACATAGGGGAGACCCAGTACTTC. Protein: CSVKTGNIGETQYF. This chain joins TRBV29-1 and TRBJ2-5; possible D gene TRBD2, 5 bases. CDR1 is SQVTM, CDR2 ANQGSEA, per germline. Trimming cost V 5 bases and J 5 bases, with 18 bases left between them. The CDR3 spans 14 residues.

The rearrangement uses TRBV6-1 and TRBJ2-2; TRBD2 agrees at 11 bases. V was clipped by 6 bases and J by 5 bases; unmatched bases: 2. There are 14 residues in the CDR3. CDR1 and CDR2 (germline): MNHNS, SASEGT. In DNA form, the CDR3 reads TGTGCCAGCAGACTAGCGGGGGTTACCGGGGAGCTGTTTTTT. Its protein product is CASRLAGVTGELFF.

This rearrangement joins TRBV9 to TRBJ2-7; no definite D call. The CDR3 totals 17 residues. Germline loops: CDR1 SGDLS, CDR2 YYNGEE. V lost 5 bases and J 0 bases, leaving 21 bases between the germline ends. CDR3 sequence reads: CASSKGQDQASSYEQYV. The CDR3 coding sequence is TGTGCCAGCAGTAAAGGGCAGGACCAAGCTAGCTCCTACGAGCAGTACGTC.